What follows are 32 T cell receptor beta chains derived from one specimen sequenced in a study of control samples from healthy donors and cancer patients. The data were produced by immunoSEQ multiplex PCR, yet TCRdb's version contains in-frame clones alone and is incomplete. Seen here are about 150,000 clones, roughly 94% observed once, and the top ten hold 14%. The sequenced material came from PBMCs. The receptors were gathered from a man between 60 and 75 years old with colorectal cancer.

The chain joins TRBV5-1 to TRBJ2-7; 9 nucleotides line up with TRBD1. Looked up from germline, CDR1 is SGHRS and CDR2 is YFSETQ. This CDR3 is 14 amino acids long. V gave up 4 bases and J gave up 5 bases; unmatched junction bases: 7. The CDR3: CASSHGTGRDEQYF. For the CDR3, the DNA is TGCGCCAGCAGCCACGGGACAGGGCGGGACGAGCAGTACTTC. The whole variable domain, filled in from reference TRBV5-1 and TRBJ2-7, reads KAGVTQTPRYLIKTRGQQVTLSCSPISGHRSVSWYQQTPGQGLQFLFEYFSETQRNKGNFPGRFSGRQFSNSRSEMNVSTLELGDSALYLCASSHGTGRDEQYFGPGTRLTVT.

The chain's CDR3 is CASSLGGGRAVSPLHF. CDR3 in DNA: TGTGCCAGCAGCTTAGGGGGTGGGAGGGCCGTTTCACCCCTCCACTTT. The chain carries TRBV7-2 and TRBJ1-6; D is unresolved. The V end lost 1 base, the J end lost 9 bases, and 16 bases lay between the germline ends. Germline V gene data show CDR1 as SGHTA and CDR2 as FQGNSA. This CDR3 has 16 residues.

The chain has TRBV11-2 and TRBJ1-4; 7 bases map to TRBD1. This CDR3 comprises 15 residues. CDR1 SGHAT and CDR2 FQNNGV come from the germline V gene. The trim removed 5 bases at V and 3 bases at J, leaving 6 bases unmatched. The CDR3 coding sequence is TGTGCCAGCAGCCCGGGACAGCTCCCTAATGAAAAACTGTTTTTT. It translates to CASSPGQLPNEKLFF. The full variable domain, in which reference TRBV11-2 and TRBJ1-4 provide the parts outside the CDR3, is EAGVAQSPRYKIIEKRQSVAFWCNPISGHATLYWYQQILGQGPKLLIQFQNNGVVDDSQLPKDRFSAERLKGVDSTLKIQPAKLEDSAVYLCASSPGQLPNEKLFFGSGTQLSVL.

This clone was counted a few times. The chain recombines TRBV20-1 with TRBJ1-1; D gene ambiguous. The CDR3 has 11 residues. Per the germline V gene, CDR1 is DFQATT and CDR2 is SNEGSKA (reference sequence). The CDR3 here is CSFTSNTEAFF. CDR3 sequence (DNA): TGCAGCTTTACATCGAACACTGAAGCTTTCTTT.

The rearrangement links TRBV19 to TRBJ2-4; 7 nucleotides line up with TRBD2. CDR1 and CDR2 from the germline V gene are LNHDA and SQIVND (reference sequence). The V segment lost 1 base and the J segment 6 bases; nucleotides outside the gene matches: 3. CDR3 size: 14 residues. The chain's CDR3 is CASSIGASGNIQYF. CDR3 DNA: TGTGCCAGTAGTATAGGGGCTAGCGGAAACATTCAGTACTTC.

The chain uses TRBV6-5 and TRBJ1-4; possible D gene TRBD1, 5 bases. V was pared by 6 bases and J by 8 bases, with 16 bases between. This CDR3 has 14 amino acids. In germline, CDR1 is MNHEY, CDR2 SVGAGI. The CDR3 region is CASSPRGHGEKLFF. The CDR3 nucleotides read TGTGCCAGCAGCCCCCGGGGCCATGGAGAAAAACTGTTTTTT.

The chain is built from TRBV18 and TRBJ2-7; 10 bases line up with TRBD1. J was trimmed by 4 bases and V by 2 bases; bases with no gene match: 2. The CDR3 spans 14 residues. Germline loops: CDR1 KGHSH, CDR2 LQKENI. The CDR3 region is CASSPRGQGYEQYF. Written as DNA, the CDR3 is TGTGCCAGCTCACCAAGGGGACAGGGGTACGAGCAGTACTTC.

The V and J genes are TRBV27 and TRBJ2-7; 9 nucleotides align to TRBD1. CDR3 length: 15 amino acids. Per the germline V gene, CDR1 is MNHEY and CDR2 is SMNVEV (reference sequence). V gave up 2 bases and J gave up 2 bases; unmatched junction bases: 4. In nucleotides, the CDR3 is TGTGCCAGCAGTTTAGGGGGACAGGGTCCCTACGAGCAGTACTTC. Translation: CASSLGGQGPYEQYF.

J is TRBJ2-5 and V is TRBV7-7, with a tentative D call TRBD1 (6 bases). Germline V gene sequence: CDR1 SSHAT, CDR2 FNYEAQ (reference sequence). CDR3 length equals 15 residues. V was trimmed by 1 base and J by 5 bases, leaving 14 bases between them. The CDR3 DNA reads TGTGCCAGCAGCTTAGGGTCTTCAACAGGGGAGACCCAGTACTTC. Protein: CASSLGSSTGETQYF.

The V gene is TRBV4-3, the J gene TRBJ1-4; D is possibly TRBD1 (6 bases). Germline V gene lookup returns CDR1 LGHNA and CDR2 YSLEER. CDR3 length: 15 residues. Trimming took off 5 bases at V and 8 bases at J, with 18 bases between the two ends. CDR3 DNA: TGCGCCAGCAGCGACGGGGCCAGGGGACGAGAAAAACTGTTTTTT. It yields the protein CASSDGARGREKLFF.

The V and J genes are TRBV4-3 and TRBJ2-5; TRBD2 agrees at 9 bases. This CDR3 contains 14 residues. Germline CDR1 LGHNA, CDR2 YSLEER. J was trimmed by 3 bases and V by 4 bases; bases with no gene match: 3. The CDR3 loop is CASSPRLAEETQYF. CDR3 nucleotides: TGCGCCAGCAGCCCCCGACTAGCGGAAGAGACCCAGTACTTC.

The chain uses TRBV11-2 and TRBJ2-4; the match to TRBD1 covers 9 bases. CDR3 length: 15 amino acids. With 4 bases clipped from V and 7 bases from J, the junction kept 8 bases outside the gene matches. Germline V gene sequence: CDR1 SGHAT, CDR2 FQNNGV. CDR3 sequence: CASSYTDRGANIQYF. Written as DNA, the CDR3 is TGTGCCAGCAGCTACACGGACAGGGGAGCGAACATTCAGTACTTC.

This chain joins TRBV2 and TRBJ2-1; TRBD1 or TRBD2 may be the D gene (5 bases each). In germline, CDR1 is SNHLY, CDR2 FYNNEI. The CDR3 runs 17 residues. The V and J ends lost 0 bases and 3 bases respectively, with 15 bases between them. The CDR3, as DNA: TGTGCCAGCAGTGAAGCGCTTCGAGGGGATGGCTACAATGAGCAGTTCTTC. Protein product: CASSEALRGDGYNEQFF.

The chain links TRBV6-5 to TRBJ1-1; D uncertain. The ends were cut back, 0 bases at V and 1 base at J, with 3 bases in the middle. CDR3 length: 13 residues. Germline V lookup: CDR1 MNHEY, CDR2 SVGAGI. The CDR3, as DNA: TGTGCCAGCAGTTACTCGGAGAACACTGAAGCTTTCTTT. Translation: CASSYSENTEAFF.

The CDR3 nucleotides read TGTGCCAGCGGCAGGGGCCCCAATACTGAAGCTTTCTTT. This gives the protein CASGRGPNTEAFF. The chain links TRBV12-3 or TRBV12-4 to TRBJ1-1; a possible D gene is TRBD1 (6 bases). Deletions cut 8 bases from V and 5 bases from J, with 15 bases between. The CDR3 loop spans 13 amino acids.

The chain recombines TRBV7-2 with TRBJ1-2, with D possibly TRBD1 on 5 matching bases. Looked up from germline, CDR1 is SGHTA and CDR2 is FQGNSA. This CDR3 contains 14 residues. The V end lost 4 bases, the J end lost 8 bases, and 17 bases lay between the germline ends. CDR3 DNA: TGTGCCAGCAGCTCACAACAGGCGGGGAGAGGCTACACCTTC. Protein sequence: CASSSQQAGRGYTF.

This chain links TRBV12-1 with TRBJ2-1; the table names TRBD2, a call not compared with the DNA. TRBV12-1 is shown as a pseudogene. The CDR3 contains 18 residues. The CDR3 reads CASSPNCLAALPYNEQFF. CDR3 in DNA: TGTGCCAGCAGCCCAAACTGCCTCGCGGCTCTACCTTACAATGAGCAGTTCTTC.

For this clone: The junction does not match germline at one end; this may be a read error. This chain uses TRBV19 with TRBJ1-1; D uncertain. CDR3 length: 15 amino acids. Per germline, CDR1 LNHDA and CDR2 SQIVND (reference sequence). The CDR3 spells CASSIVRYMNTEAFF. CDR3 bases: TGTGCTAGTAGTATAGTGAGGTACATGAACACTGAAGCTTTCTTT. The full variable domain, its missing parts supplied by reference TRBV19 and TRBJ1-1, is DGGITQSPKYLFRKEGQNVTLSCEQNLNHDAMYWYRQDPGQGLRLIYYSQIVNDFQKGDIAEGYSVSREKKESFPLTVTSAQKNPTAFYLCASSIVRYMNTEAFFGQGTRLTVV.

DNA of the CDR3: TGTGCCAGCAGCTTAGGGAGAGGGCCCCAGCATTTT. It encodes CASSLGRGPQHF. The chain has TRBV7-9 and TRBJ1-5; D is unclear. Germline CDR1 is SEHNR and CDR2 is FQNEAQ (reference sequence). Trimming took 1 base from V and 9 from J, leaving 7 bases between them. The CDR3 runs 12 residues.

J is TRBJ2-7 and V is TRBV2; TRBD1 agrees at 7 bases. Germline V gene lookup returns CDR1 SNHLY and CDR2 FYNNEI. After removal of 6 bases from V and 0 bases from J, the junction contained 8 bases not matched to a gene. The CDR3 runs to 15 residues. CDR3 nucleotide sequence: TGTGCCAGCAGGCACGGGACAGTTGTCTCCTACGAGCAGTACTTC. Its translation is CASRHGTVVSYEQYF.

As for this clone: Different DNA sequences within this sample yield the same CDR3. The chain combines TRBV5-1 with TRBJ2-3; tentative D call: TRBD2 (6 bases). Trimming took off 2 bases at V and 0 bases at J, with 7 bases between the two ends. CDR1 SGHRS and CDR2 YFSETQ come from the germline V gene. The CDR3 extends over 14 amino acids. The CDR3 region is CASSLGTSTDTQYF. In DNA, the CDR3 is TGCGCCAGCAGCTTAGGGACTAGCACAGATACGCAGTATTTT.

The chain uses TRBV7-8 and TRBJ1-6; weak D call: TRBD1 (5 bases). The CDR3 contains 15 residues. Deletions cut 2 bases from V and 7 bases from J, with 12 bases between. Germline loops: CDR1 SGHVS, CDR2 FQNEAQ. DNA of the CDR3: TGTGCCAGCAGCTTAATGGCAGGGAAGAATTCACCCCTCCACTTT. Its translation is CASSLMAGKNSPLHF. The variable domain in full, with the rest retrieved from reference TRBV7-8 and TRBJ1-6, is GAGVSQSPRYKVAKRGQDVALRCDPISGHVSLFWYQQALGQGPEFLTYFQNEAQLDKSGLPSDRFFAERPEGSVSTLKIQRTQQEDSAVYLCASSLMAGKNSPLHFGNGTRLTVT.

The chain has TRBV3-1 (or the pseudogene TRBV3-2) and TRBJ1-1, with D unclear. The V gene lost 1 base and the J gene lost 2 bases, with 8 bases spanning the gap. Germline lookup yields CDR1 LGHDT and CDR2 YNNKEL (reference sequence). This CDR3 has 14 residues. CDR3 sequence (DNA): TGTGCCAGCAGCCAAGTTGTGGCCAACACTGAAGCTTTCTTT. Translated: CASSQVVANTEAFF.

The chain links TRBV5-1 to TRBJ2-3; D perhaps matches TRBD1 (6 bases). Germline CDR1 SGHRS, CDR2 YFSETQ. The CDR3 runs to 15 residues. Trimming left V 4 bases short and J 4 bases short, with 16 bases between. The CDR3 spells CASSPDSQGADTQYF. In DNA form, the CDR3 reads TGCGCCAGCAGCCCGGACAGTCAAGGGGCAGATACGCAGTATTTT. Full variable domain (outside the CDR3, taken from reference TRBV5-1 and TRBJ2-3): KAGVTQTPRYLIKTRGQQVTLSCSPISGHRSVSWYQQTPGQGLQFLFEYFSETQRNKGNFPGRFSGRQFSNSRSEMNVSTLELGDSALYLCASSPDSQGADTQYFGPGTRLTVL.

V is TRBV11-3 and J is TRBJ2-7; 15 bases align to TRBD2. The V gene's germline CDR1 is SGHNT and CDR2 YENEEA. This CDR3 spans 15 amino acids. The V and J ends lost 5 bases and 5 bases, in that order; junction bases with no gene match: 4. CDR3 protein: CASSRTSGGDNEQYF. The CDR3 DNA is TGTGCCAGCAGCCGGACTAGCGGGGGGGACAACGAGCAGTACTTC.

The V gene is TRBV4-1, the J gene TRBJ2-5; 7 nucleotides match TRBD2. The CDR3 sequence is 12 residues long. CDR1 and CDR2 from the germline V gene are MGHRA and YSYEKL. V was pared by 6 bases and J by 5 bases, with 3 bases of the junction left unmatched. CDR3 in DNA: TGCGCCAGCAGAGGGGACTATGAGACCCAGTACTTC. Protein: CASRGDYETQYF.

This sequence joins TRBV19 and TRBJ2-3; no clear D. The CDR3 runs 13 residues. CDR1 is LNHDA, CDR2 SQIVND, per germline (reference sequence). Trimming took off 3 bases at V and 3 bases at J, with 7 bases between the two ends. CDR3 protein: CASSIPQTDTQYF. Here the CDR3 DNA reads TGTGCCAGTAGTATCCCGCAGACAGATACGCAGTATTTT.

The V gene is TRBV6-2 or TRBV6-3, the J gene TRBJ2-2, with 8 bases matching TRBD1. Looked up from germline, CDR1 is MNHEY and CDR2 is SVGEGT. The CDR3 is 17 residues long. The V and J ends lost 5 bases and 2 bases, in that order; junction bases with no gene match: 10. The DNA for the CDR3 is TGTGCCAGCAGTACATATAGGACAGGGAAAAACACCGGGGAGCTGTTTTTT. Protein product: CASSTYRTGKNTGELFF.

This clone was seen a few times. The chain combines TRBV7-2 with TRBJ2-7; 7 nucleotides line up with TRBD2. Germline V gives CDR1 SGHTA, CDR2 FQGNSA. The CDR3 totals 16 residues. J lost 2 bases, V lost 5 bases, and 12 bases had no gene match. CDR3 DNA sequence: TGTGCCAGCAGCCCCCAGGTCGGCGGGGGAACCTACGAGCAGTACTTC. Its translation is CASSPQVGGGTYEQYF.

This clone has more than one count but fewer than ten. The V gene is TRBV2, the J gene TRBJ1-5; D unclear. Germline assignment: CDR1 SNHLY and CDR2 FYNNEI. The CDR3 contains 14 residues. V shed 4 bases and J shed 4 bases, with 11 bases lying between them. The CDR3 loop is CASSAEGGNQPQHF. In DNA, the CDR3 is TGTGCCAGCAGTGCCGAGGGCGGGAATCAGCCCCAGCATTTT.

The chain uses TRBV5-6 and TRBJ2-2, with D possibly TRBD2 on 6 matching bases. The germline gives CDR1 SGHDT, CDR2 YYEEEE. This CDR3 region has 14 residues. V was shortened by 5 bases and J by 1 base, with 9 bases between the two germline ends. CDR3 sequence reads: CASRWRENTGELFF. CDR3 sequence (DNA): TGTGCCAGCAGGTGGCGGGAGAACACCGGGGAGCTGTTTTTT.

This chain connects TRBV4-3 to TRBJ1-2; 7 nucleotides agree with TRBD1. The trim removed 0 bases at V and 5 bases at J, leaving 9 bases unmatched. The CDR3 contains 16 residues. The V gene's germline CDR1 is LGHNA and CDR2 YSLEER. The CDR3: CASSQDLVGGIYGYTF. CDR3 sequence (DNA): TGCGCCAGCAGCCAAGATCTGGTAGGGGGCATTTATGGCTACACCTTC.